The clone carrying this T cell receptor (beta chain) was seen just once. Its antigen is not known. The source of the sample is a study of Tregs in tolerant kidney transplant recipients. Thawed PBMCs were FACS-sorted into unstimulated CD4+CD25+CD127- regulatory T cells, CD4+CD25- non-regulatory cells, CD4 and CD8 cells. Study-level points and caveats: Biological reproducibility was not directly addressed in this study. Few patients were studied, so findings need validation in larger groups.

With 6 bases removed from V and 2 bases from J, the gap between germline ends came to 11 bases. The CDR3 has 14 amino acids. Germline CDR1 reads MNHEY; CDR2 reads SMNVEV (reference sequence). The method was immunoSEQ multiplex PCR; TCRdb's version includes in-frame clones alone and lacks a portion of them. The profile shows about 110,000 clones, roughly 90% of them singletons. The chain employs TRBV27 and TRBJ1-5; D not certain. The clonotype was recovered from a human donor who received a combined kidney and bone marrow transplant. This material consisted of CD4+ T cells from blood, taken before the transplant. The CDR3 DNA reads TGTGCCAGCAGCCTAGAGGTAGGCAATCAGCCCCAGCATTTT. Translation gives CASSLEVGNQPQHF.